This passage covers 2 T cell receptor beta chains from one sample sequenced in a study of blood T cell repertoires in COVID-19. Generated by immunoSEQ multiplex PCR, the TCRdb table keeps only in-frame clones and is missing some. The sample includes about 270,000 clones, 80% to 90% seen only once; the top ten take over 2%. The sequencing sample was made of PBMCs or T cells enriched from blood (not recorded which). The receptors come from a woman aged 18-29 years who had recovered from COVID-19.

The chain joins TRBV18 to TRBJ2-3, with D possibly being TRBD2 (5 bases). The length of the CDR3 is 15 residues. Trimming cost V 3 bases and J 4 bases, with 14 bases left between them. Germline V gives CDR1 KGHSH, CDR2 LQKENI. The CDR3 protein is CASSPRRLVADTQYF. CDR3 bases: TGTGCCAGCTCACCCCGGAGGCTCGTGGCAGATACGCAGTATTTT.

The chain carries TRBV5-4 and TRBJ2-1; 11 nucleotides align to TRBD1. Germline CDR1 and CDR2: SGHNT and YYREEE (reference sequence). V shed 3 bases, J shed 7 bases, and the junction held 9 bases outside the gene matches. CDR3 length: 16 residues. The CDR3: CASSWDRGSSMNEQFF. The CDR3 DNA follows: TGTGCCAGCAGCTGGGACAGGGGGTCCTCGATGAATGAGCAGTTCTTC.